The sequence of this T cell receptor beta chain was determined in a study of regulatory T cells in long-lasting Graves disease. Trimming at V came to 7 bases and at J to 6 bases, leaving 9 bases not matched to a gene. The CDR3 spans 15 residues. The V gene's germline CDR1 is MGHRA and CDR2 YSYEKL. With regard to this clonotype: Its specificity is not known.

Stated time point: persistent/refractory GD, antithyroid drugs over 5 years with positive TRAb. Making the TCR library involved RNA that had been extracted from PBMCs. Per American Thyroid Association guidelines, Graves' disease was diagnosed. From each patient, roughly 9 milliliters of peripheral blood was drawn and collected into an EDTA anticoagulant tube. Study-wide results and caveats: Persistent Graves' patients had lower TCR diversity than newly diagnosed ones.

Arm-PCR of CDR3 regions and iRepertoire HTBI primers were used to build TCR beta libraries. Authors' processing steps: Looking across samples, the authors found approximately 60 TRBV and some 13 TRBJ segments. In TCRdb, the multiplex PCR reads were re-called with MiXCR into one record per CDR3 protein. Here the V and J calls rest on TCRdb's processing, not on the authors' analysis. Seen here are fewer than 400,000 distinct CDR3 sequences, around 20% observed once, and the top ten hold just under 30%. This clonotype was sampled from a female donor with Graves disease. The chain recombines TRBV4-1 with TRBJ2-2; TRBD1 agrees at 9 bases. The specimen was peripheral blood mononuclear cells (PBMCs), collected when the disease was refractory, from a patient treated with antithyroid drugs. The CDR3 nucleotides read TGCGCCAGCAATCCGGGACAGGGAATCTCCGGGGAGCTGTTTTTT. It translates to CASNPGQGISGELFF.